This T cell receptor beta chain emerged from a study of cytomegalovirus exposure and HLA in healthy donors. General study findings and limits: Some V segments, TRBV6-2 and TRBV6-3 among them, were indistinguishable and were therefore excluded. Apart from CMV serostatus, no immune exposure information was available.

Deletions cut 0 bases from V and 6 bases from J, with 11 bases between. The CDR3 has 15 amino acids. Germline values: CDR1 LGHNA, CDR2 YSLEER. Amplification used 60 Vbeta primers and 13 Jbeta primers. Here immunoSEQ multiplex PCR was the method, and the copy in TCRdb shows in-frame clones only, minus some. The repertoire has about 130,000 clones, over 80% of them found once; the top ten carry roughly 1.2%. In the case of this clone: Antigen: not known.

This rearrangement joins TRBV4-3 to TRBJ1-4; possibly TRBD1 for D (6 bases). Input material: PBMCs. This receptor was taken from a boy younger than 18 in good health and CMV-seronegative. CDR3 DNA: TGCGCCAGCAGCCAAGATGGCAGGGGCGATGAAAAACTGTTTTTT. It codes for CASSQDGRGDEKLFF.